The 25 T cell receptor beta chains in this list originate from one sample, sequenced in a study of post-analysis software for immune sequencing data. Notes on the study in general: A few TRBV segments occurring more often in patients than controls included TRBV5-6, TRBV5-1 and TRBV20-1.

TCR beta libraries were prepared from cDNA with unique molecular identifiers. MiXCR, run by TCRdb on the PCR reads, gives a single entry per CDR3 protein. Found here are some 700,000 distinct CDR3 sequences, 55% to 60% of them singletons; the top ten hold approximately 10%. Antigen specificity for these receptors is unknown. The sequenced material came from blood. The receptor set was obtained from a girl aged 2 to 10 with multiple sclerosis.

This clonotype has just one count. An end of the junction does not agree with germline; a read error may underlie this. V and J are TRBV12-3 or TRBV12-4 and TRBJ2-3, with TRBD2 matching over 7 bases. The CDR3 covers 16 residues. The CDR3 nucleotides are TGTGCCAGCACCCTGAGAAGCGGGGTGTTCACAGCTACGCAGTATTTT. Translating it yields CASTLRSGVFTATQYF.

The chain recombines TRBV5-1 with TRBJ1-2; 7 bases are shared with TRBD1. J lost 2 bases, V lost 2 bases, and 6 bases had no gene match. The CDR3 has 15 amino acids. Germline V gene data show CDR1 as SGHRS and CDR2 as YFSETQ. The CDR3 region has the DNA TGCGCCAGCAGCTTCACGGGACAGCTAAACTATGGCTACACCTTC. This gives the protein CASSFTGQLNYGYTF.

The chain joins TRBV2 to TRBJ1-2, with D possibly TRBD1 on 5 matching bases. Germline lookup yields CDR1 SNHLY and CDR2 FYNNEI. This CDR3 spans 15 amino acids. V shed 2 bases and J shed 4 bases, with 14 bases lying between them. CDR3 in amino acids: CASSEQGRLLYGYTF. CDR3 in DNA: TGTGCCAGCAGTGAACAGGGACGGCTTCTCTATGGCTACACCTTC.

The chain uses TRBV14 and TRBJ1-1; no firm D call. Germline V gene data show CDR1 as SGHDN and CDR2 as FVKESK. This CDR3 is 15 amino acids long. Trimming took off 1 base at V and 4 bases at J, with 13 bases between the two ends. The CDR3 coding sequence is TGTGCCAGCAGCCAAGCACGGGGTTGGGGCACTGAAGCTTTCTTT. This translates into CASSQARGWGTEAFF.

The chain links TRBV29-1 to TRBJ2-1, with a weak D call TRBD2 (5 bases). Germline V gene sequence: CDR1 SQVTM, CDR2 ANQGSEA. Trimming removed 4 bases from V and 2 bases from J, with 15 bases in between. CDR3 size: 15 residues. The CDR3 spells CSVGGTSTPYNEQFF. CDR3 sequence (DNA): TGCAGCGTTGGGGGTACTAGTACCCCCTACAATGAGCAGTTCTTC.

The chain recombines TRBV6-5 with TRBJ2-1, with TRBD1 matching 7 bases. Germline values: CDR1 MNHEY, CDR2 SVGAGI. V gave up 2 bases and J gave up 12 bases; unmatched junction bases: 10. CDR3 length: 14 amino acids. Here the CDR3 reads CASSYGQQGNRQFF. Written as DNA, the CDR3 is TGTGCCAGCAGTTACGGACAACAGGGGAACAGGCAGTTCTTC.

This clonotype has only a few counts. The CDR3 DNA follows: TGCAGCGCGGCCCGGACTAGCGAGACAGATACGCAGTATTTT. Protein product: CSAARTSETDTQYF. The chain recombines TRBV29-1 with TRBJ2-3, with 9 bases lining up with TRBD2. The V segment lost 7 bases and the J segment 3 bases; nucleotides outside the gene matches: 8. The germline V gene has CDR1 SQVTM and CDR2 ANQGSEA. The CDR3 contains 14 residues.

The rearrangement uses TRBV5-1 and TRBJ1-4, with D maybe TRBD1 (5 bases). The CDR3 runs 15 residues. The germline gives CDR1 SGHRS, CDR2 YFSETQ. V dropped 3 bases and J dropped 8 bases, with 17 bases sitting between them. CDR3 sequence: CASSSTGGVEEKLFF. CDR3 in DNA: TGCGCCAGCAGCTCAACGGGGGGGGTAGAGGAAAAACTGTTTTTT. Full variable domain (remainder filled in from reference TRBV5-1 and TRBJ1-4): KAGVTQTPRYLIKTRGQQVTLSCSPISGHRSVSWYQQTPGQGLQFLFEYFSETQRNKGNFPGRFSGRQFSNSRSEMNVSTLELGDSALYLCASSSTGGVEEKLFFGSGTQLSVL.

The J gene is TRBJ2-3, the V gene TRBV3-1, with 7 bases fitting TRBD2. V shed 4 bases and J 4 bases; nucleotides not matched to a gene: 5. From germline, CDR1 is LGHDT and CDR2 YNNKEL (reference sequence). CDR3 length equals 14 residues. Here the CDR3 DNA reads TGTGCCAGCAGCCCCCGACTAGCAGCAGATACGCAGTATTTT. It codes for CASSPRLAADTQYF.

This clonotype has only a few counts. The J gene is TRBJ1-4, the V gene TRBV6-1; D remains unclear. This CDR3 spans 14 amino acids. Trimming took 7 bases from V and 8 from J, leaving 17 bases between them. Germline V gene sequence: CDR1 MNHNS, CDR2 SASEGT. The CDR3 region is CASTEISTAEKLFF. Written as DNA, the CDR3 is TGTGCCAGCACCGAGATTTCGACCGCAGAAAAACTGTTTTTT.

V and J are TRBV6-2 or TRBV6-3 and TRBJ1-2, with 12 bases lining up with TRBD1. The CDR3 has 15 amino acids. The germline V gene has CDR1 MNHEY and CDR2 SVGEGT. V lost 2 bases, J lost 5 bases, and 3 bases stayed unmatched. CDR3 in DNA: TGTGCCAGCAGTTACCCGGGACAGGGGGCTTATGGCTACACCTTC. Encoded protein: CASSYPGQGAYGYTF.

V gene TRBV9 combines with J gene TRBJ2-7; D is possibly TRBD2 (7 bases). Germline-derived CDR1 and CDR2 are SGDLS and YYNGEE. Trimming took 4 bases from V and 4 from J, leaving 15 bases between them. This CDR3 region has 14 residues. The CDR3: CASSPRGRGYEQYF. DNA for the CDR3: TGTGCCAGCAGCCCTCGGGGGCGGGGGTACGAGCAGTACTTC.

Of note for this clonotype: Its ends do not fully match the called genes, so a read error is possible. The chain recombines TRBV4-2 with TRBJ1-2; 8 bases agree with TRBD1. CDR1 LGHNA and CDR2 YNFKEQ come from the germline V gene. The CDR3 is 16 residues long. The CDR3 sequence: CASSQGSDREDYGYTF. The CDR3, as DNA: TGTGCCAGCAGTCAAGGGTCGGACAGGGAGGACTATGGCTACACCTTC.

This clonotype has just a few counts. The chain recombines TRBV29-1 with TRBJ2-1, with D maybe TRBD2 (5 bases). The V and J ends lost 4 bases and 12 bases respectively, with 22 bases between them. The CDR3 runs 14 residues. CDR1 is SQVTM, CDR2 ANQGSEA, per germline. The CDR3 region has the DNA TGCAGCGTTGGATCGGGGTCAGGCACCGATCGGCAGTTCTTC. This gives the protein CSVGSGSGTDRQFF.

This clonotype was recorded at least ten times. This chain joins TRBV6-5 and TRBJ1-2; no clear D gene. V dropped 2 bases and J dropped 0 bases, with 4 bases sitting between them. This CDR3 has 13 amino acids. Germline assignment: CDR1 MNHEY and CDR2 SVGAGI. CDR3 in DNA: TGTGCCAGCAGTTACGGGACTAACTATGGCTACACCTTC. Translation gives CASSYGTNYGYTF.

This clonotype has just one count. The V gene is TRBV15, the J gene TRBJ2-3; 7 bases fit TRBD2. V trimming: 2 bases; J trimming: 0 bases; junction bases outside the gene matches: 8. The germline gives CDR1 LNHNV, CDR2 YYDKDF (reference sequence). CDR3 length equals 17 residues. CDR3 nucleotide sequence: TGTGCCACCAGCAGACTAACTAGCGAGAAAAGCACAGATACGCAGTATTTT. It encodes CATSRLTSEKSTDTQYF.

The table lists this clonotype with a few counts. The chain uses TRBV7-3 and TRBJ2-1, with 7 bases aligning to TRBD1. CDR3 length: 16 amino acids. V shed 7 bases and J 0 bases; nucleotides not matched to a gene: 9. Germline V lookup: CDR1 SGHTA, CDR2 FQGTGA. The CDR3 DNA is TGTGCCAGCACCCCTGGGGACAGCTCCTCCTACAATGAGCAGTTCTTC. It yields the protein CASTPGDSSSYNEQFF.

The chain's CDR3 is CASSSLIAGVSDTQYF. CDR3 DNA sequence: TGCGCCAGCAGCTCCTTAATAGCGGGAGTATCAGATACGCAGTATTTT. This chain links TRBV5-1 with TRBJ2-3; 9 bases align to TRBD2. CDR1 and CDR2 (germline): SGHRS, YFSETQ. J lost 4 bases, V lost 3 bases, and 9 bases had no gene match. The CDR3 length is 16 residues.

The chain joins TRBV9 to TRBJ2-7; no definite D call. Germline CDR1 reads SGDLS; CDR2 reads YYNGEE. Trimming shortened V by 0 bases and J by 2 bases, and 9 bases separated the two germline ends. The CDR3 is 14 amino acids. CDR3 amino acids: CASSVAVSPYEQYF. CDR3 nucleotides: TGTGCCAGCAGCGTAGCAGTCAGCCCCTACGAGCAGTACTTC.

V and J are TRBV6-1 and TRBJ1-2; D call uncertain. This CDR3 is built from 14 residues. Germline V gene data show CDR1 as MNHNS and CDR2 as SASEGT. The V end lost 4 bases, the J end lost 3 bases, and 12 bases lay between the germline ends. The CDR3 spells CASSVRTAHYGYTF. Here the CDR3 DNA reads TGTGCCAGCAGTGTCCGGACGGCTCACTATGGCTACACCTTC.

J is TRBJ2-3 and V is TRBV20-1; 7 bases are shared with TRBD1. Trimming at V came to 3 bases and at J to 4 bases, leaving 10 bases not matched to a gene. This CDR3 is built from 15 residues. Per germline, CDR1 DFQATT and CDR2 SNEGSKA (reference sequence). The CDR3 DNA reads as TGCAGTGCTAGTAGGTCGGCAGGGGGAGCAGATACGCAGTATTTT. Translating gives CSASRSAGGADTQYF.

V gene TRBV6-5 combines with J gene TRBJ2-5, with D uncertain. Trimming left V 4 bases short and J 5 bases short, with 8 bases between. Germline lookup yields CDR1 MNHEY and CDR2 SVGAGI. This CDR3 has 12 residues. CDR3 bases: TGTGCCAGCAGTTCCAGTTTCGAGACCCAGTACTTC. Protein: CASSSSFETQYF.

This sequence joins TRBV6-2 or TRBV6-3 and TRBJ2-5; unclear D gene. The CDR3 is 12 amino acids. The V end was cut by 7 bases, the J end by 9 bases, with 15 bases between. Germline CDR1 is MNHEY and CDR2 is SVGEGT. The CDR3 region is CASTNPPQPQYF. CDR3 DNA: TGTGCCAGCACCAACCCCCCACAACCCCAGTACTTC.

This clonotype was seen a few times. The rearrangement joins TRBV3-1 to TRBJ2-1; D may match TRBD1 or TRBD2 (5 bases each). Germline V gene lookup returns CDR1 LGHDT and CDR2 YNNKEL (reference sequence). The length of the CDR3 is 14 residues. V was pared by 3 bases and J by 7 bases, with 13 bases between. CDR3 residues: CASSHRGAVNEQFF. CDR3 sequence (DNA): TGTGCCAGCAGCCACCGAGGGGCAGTGAATGAGCAGTTCTTC.

This clonotype showed up many times. The rearrangement uses TRBV6-1 and TRBJ2-5; no clear D gene. The germline CDR1 and CDR2 sequences are MNHNS and SASEGT. Trimming stripped 4 bases from V and 0 bases from J, with 15 bases between. This CDR3 is built from 16 residues. CDR3 in amino acids: CASSAQPAAHQETQYF. As DNA, the CDR3 is TGTGCCAGCAGTGCCCAGCCGGCGGCTCACCAAGAGACCCAGTACTTC.